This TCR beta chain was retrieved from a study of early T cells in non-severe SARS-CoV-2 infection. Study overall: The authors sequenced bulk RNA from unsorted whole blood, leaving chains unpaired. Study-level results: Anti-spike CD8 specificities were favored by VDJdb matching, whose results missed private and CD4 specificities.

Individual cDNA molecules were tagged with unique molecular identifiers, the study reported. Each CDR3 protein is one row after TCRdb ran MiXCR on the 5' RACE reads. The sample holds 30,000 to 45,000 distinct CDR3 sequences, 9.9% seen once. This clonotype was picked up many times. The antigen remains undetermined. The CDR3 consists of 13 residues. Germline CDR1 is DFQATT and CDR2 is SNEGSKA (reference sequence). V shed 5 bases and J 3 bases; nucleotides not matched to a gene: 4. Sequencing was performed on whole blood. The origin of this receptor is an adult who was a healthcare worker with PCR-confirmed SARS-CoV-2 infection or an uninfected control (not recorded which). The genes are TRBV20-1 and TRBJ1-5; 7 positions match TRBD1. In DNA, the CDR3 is TGCAGTGCTCAGGGGGGAGACAATCAGCCCCAGCATTTT. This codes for CSAQGGDNQPQHF.